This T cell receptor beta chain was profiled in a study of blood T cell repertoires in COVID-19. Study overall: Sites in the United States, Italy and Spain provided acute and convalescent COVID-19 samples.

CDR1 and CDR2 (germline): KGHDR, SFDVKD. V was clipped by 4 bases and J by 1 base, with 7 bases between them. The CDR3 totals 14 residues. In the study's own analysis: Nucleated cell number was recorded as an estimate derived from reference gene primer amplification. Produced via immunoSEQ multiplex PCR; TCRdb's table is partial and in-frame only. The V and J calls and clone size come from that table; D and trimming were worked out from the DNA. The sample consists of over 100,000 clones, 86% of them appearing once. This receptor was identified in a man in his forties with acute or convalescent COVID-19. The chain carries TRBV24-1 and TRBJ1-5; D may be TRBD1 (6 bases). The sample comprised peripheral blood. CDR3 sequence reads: CATSDRGSNQPQHF. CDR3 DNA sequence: TGTGCCACCAGTGACAGGGGAAGCAATCAGCCCCAGCATTTT.